This T cell receptor beta chain is from a study of early stage breast cancer tumors. Findings and caveats of the study: Unsorted bulk genomic DNA sequencing lacked pairing and functional marker data. Compared with adjacent normal breast, tumors showed about 2.5-fold denser, more clonal T cells. Commonly generated sequences made up most enriched TCRB sequences shared between patients.

The protocol was immunoSEQ multiplex PCR, while the TCRdb copy is restricted to in-frame clones and leaves out a portion. This sample has some 75,000 clones; 65% to 85% occur once, and the top ten carry 3.5%. This clone was seen once. What it binds is unknown. The germline CDR1 and CDR2 sequences are MDHEN and SYDVKM. V lost 1 base, J lost 5 bases, and 11 bases lay in between. The CDR3 is 14 residues long. The rearrangement uses TRBV28 and TRBJ1-1; D gene ambiguous. This sequence was found in a person in their sixties with breast cancer. The specimen was blood. The CDR3 DNA reads TGTGCCAGCAGTTTATCCTCGGTTTGGACTGAAGCTTTCTTT. Translated, it gives CASSLSSVWTEAFF.